This entry lists 9 T cell receptor beta chains sequenced from one sample in a study of blood T cell repertoires in COVID-19. Profiled with immunoSEQ multiplex PCR; TCRdb holds only in-frame clones, not every one. The sample holds around 250,000 clones; 80% to 90% are singletons and the top ten take around 3.9%. Sequenced input: PBMCs or T cells enriched from blood (not recorded which). The receptor set was obtained from a young man with acute COVID-19.

The count of this clone is one. The chain uses TRBV6-5 and TRBJ2-1; 9 bases line up with TRBD1. This CDR3 spans 13 amino acids. Germline V gene data show CDR1 as MNHEY and CDR2 as SVGAGI. V lost 5 bases and J lost 15; bases outside the gene matches: 11. The CDR3 is CASSLGTGFYWFF. CDR3 DNA sequence: TGTGCCAGCAGTCTCGGGACAGGGTTTTATTGGTTCTTC.

This clone has more than one count but fewer than ten. This rearrangement joins TRBV9 to TRBJ1-2; 7 bases are a match to TRBD1. Trimming removed 0 bases from V and 4 bases from J; junction bases left unmatched: 0. Germline V CDR1 and CDR2: SGDLS, YYNGEE. This CDR3 spans 13 amino acids. The CDR3 nucleotides read TGTGCCAGCAGCGTAGCAGGGGGCTATGGCTACACCTTC. Translating it yields CASSVAGGYGYTF.

The chain joins TRBV15 to TRBJ2-7, with 7 positions matching TRBD1. The germline V gene encodes CDR1 LNHNV and CDR2 YYDKDF (reference sequence). The CDR3 loop spans 13 amino acids. J lost 6 bases, V lost 3 bases, and 5 bases had no gene match. The CDR3 DNA reads TGTGCCACCAGCAGGTCAACAGGGGTCGAGCAGTACGTC. This gives the protein CATSRSTGVEQYV.

The gene calls are TRBV4-3 and TRBJ1-1; D is undetermined. V dropped 4 bases and J dropped 4 bases, with 7 bases sitting between them. This CDR3 region has 12 residues. Per germline, CDR1 LGHNA and CDR2 YSLEER. The CDR3 DNA follows: TGCGCCAGCAGCCTGGCGGGCACTGAAGCTTTCTTT. Its translation: CASSLAGTEAFF.

The chain is built from TRBV28 and TRBJ1-1; TRBD1 agrees at 10 bases. Germline trimming cut 4 bases from V and 10 bases from J; bases unmatched to any gene: 12. CDR3 length: 15 amino acids. Germline V gene data show CDR1 as MDHEN and CDR2 as SYDVKM. The CDR3 nucleotides are TGTGCCAGCAGTTCCCCCGACAGGGGGCATCTTCTAGCTTTCTTT. It yields the protein CASSSPDRGHLLAFF.

The chain combines TRBV5-8 with TRBJ2-5; TRBD1 might be the D (7 bases). The length of the CDR3 is 15 residues. Germline V CDR1 and CDR2: SGHTS, YDEGEE. The germline V and J ends were trimmed by 5 bases and 5 bases, with 19 bases remaining between them. CDR3 residues: CASSPWTGLTETQYF. DNA of the CDR3: TGTGCCAGCAGTCCTTGGACAGGACTAACGGAGACCCAGTACTTC.

The V call is TRBV5-6, the J call TRBJ2-7; perhaps TRBD1 as D (6 bases). The ends were cut back, 5 bases at V and 2 bases at J, with 17 bases in the middle. Germline CDR1 and CDR2: SGHDT and YYEEEE. This CDR3 region has 15 residues. This chain's CDR3 is CASSPDSNPAYEQYV. The DNA of the CDR3 is TGTGCCAGCAGTCCGGACAGTAACCCAGCCTACGAGCAGTACGTC.

The chain uses TRBV11-3 and TRBJ2-2, with 9 bases lining up with TRBD2. Germline V gives CDR1 SGHNT, CDR2 YENEEA. This CDR3 has 17 residues. J was trimmed by 3 bases and V by 6 bases; bases with no gene match: 11. This CDR3 is CASREGLASSDTGELFF. The CDR3 region has the DNA TGTGCCAGCAGGGAGGGACTAGCCTCGTCAGACACCGGGGAGCTGTTTTTT. The full variable domain, completed using reference TRBV11-3 and TRBJ2-2, is EAGVVQSPRYKIIEKKQPVAFWCNPISGHNTLYWYLQNLGQGPELLIRYENEEAVDDSQLPKDRFSAERLKGVDSTLKIQPAELGDSAVYLCASREGLASSDTGELFFGEGSRLTVL.

CDR3 sequence (DNA): TGTGCCAGTGGAAGACAGATCTCCTCTAGCACAGATACGCAGTATTTT. The encoded protein is CASGRQISSSTDTQYF. This rearrangement joins TRBV19 to TRBJ2-3; a possible D gene is TRBD1 (5 bases). Between the trimmed V and J ends, which lost 8 bases and 0 bases, there was a span of 18 bases. Germline CDR1 and CDR2: LNHDA and SQIVND (reference sequence). The CDR3 length is 16 residues.